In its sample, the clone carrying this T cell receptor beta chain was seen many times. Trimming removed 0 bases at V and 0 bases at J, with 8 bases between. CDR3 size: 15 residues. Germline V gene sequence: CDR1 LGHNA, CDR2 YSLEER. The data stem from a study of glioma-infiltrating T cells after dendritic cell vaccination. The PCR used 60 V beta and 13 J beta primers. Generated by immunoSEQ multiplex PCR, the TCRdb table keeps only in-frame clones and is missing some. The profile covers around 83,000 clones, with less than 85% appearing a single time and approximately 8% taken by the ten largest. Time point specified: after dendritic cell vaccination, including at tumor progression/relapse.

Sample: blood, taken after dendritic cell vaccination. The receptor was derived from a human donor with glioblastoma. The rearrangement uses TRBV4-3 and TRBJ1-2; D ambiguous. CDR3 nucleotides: TGCGCCAGCAGCCAAGAGTTGCAGTCTAACTATGGCTACACCTTC. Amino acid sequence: CASSQELQSNYGYTF.